The 32 T cell receptor beta chains presented below share a single source sample, sequenced in a study of radiation and T cells in renal cell carcinoma (TCRdb year 2020). The library was generated by the immunoSEQ multiplex PCR assay. Entries here come from immuneACCESS through TCRdb and include only in-frame sequences with V and J called. Some clones fail to appear in such tables; in the studies checked, an unresolved V gene covers under half of the shortfall, and the cause of the remainder is unknown. Counted in this sample were about 150,000 clones; about 86% of them appeared once. The ten biggest clones cover 15% to 20% of the sample. Sample time point, as interpreted from the label and publication: blood 4 weeks post-SBRT, at nephrectomy. This specimen's treatment or condition label, per the study, means: 15 Gy SBRT to primary tumor, nephrectomy 4 weeks later. Sample: blood, taken from a patient whose treatment included radiotherapy and nephrectomy. These receptors were taken from a woman between 45 and 60 years old with renal cell carcinoma.

The DNA for the CDR3 is TGTGCCAGCAATCGCCCGGGGGTGAGGTCCTACAATGAGCAGTTCTTC. Translation: CASNRPGVRSYNEQFF. The V call is TRBV11-2, the J call TRBJ2-1, with D tentatively TRBD2 (6 bases). Trimming shortened V by 7 bases and J by 1 base, and 17 bases separated the two germline ends. The CDR3 extends over 16 amino acids. Germline CDR1 SGHAT, CDR2 FQNNGV.

The rearrangement uses TRBV7-2 and TRBJ2-7; TRBD2 agrees at 13 bases. With 5 bases clipped from V and 4 bases from J, the junction kept 8 bases outside the gene matches. The germline V gene has CDR1 SGHTA and CDR2 FQGNSA. The CDR3 is 16 amino acids. The CDR3 DNA reads TGTGCCAGCAGCCCCCGGACTAGCGGGGGACAATACGAGCAGTACTTC. Translated, it gives CASSPRTSGGQYEQYF.

The V call is TRBV18, the J call TRBJ1-5; no clear D gene. V was pared by 0 bases and J by 0 bases, with 12 bases between. CDR1 is KGHSH and CDR2 is LQKENI in the germline V gene. This CDR3 contains 17 residues. CDR3 sequence reads: CASSPPSSGYSNQPQHF. In DNA, the CDR3 is TGTGCCAGCTCACCACCGAGTTCCGGATATAGCAATCAGCCCCAGCATTTT. Full variable domain (rest looked up from reference TRBV18 and TRBJ1-5): NAGVMQNPRHLVRRRGQEARLRCSPMKGHSHVYWYRQLPEEGLKFMVYLQKENIIDESGMPKERFSAEFPKEGPSILRIQQVVRGDSAAYFCASSPPSSGYSNQPQHFGDGTRLSIL.

This rearrangement joins TRBV9 to TRBJ1-4, with TRBD1 identical over 9 bases. Germline assignment: CDR1 SGDLS and CDR2 YYNGEE. This CDR3 comprises 14 residues. Losses at the gene ends were 3 bases for V and 7 bases for J; bases not matched to a gene: 4. In DNA, the CDR3 is TGTGCCAGCAGCGGCACAGGGGGCGGTGAAAAACTGTTTTTT. Translation: CASSGTGGGEKLFF.

J is TRBJ1-1 and V is TRBV19; tentatively, D is TRBD1 (5 bases). The CDR3 loop spans 14 amino acids. From germline, CDR1 is LNHDA and CDR2 SQIVND (reference sequence). The V and J ends lost 7 bases and 1 base respectively, with 13 bases between them. For the CDR3, the DNA is TGTGCCAGTACCGCACGCAGGGCGAACACTGAAGCTTTCTTT. It is translated as CASTARRANTEAFF.

The rearrangement uses TRBV27 and TRBJ1-2, with a tentative D call TRBD1 (6 bases). Germline loops: CDR1 MNHEY, CDR2 SMNVEV (reference sequence). Trimming removed 2 bases at V and 4 bases at J, with 14 bases between. This CDR3 has 15 amino acids. For the CDR3, the DNA is TGTGCCAGCAGTTTAGGACAGCCGGCTGGCTATGGCTACACCTTC. Protein product: CASSLGQPAGYGYTF.

The genes are TRBV9 and TRBJ1-1; D not resolved. Trimming shortened V by 0 bases and J by 4 bases, and 13 bases separated the two germline ends. Per the germline V gene, CDR1 is SGDLS and CDR2 is YYNGEE. This CDR3 has 15 amino acids. Written as DNA, the CDR3 is TGTGCCAGCAGCGTAGTCACCGCCCGGGGCACTGAAGCTTTCTTT. This codes for CASSVVTARGTEAFF.

The chain couples TRBV6-9 to TRBJ2-2; a possible D gene is TRBD2 (6 bases). V was pared by 8 bases and J by 14 bases, with 9 bases between. Germline lookup yields CDR1 MNHGY and CDR2 SVAAGI. This CDR3 is 9 amino acids long. This chain's CDR3 is CASPGVLFF. CDR3 DNA sequence: TGTGCCAGCCCGGGGGTCCTGTTTTTT.

The chain links TRBV7-9 to TRBJ2-2; no clear D. Germline CDR1 is SEHNR and CDR2 is FQNEAQ (reference sequence). The V gene lost 3 bases and the J gene lost 1 base, with 6 bases spanning the gap. There are 14 residues in the CDR3. The CDR3 sequence: CASSFSGNTGELFF. As DNA, the CDR3 is TGTGCCAGCAGCTTTTCAGGGAACACCGGGGAGCTGTTTTTT. The variable domain in full, completed from reference TRBV7-9 and TRBJ2-2, reads DTGVSQNPRHKITKRGQNVTFRCDPISEHNRLYWYRQTLGQGPEFLTYFQNEAQLEKSRLLSDRFSAERPKGSFSTLEIQRTEQGDSAMYLCASSFSGNTGELFFGEGSRLTVL.

In its sample, this clone was seen once. The V gene is TRBV7-2, the J gene TRBJ1-2; TRBD1 agrees at 8 bases. The CDR3 runs to 13 residues. Trimming cost V 3 bases and J 8 bases; bases outside gene matches: 5. Germline CDR1 SGHTA, CDR2 FQGNSA. CDR3 in amino acids: CASSFGQGGGYTF. The DNA of the CDR3 is TGTGCCAGCAGCTTCGGACAGGGAGGAGGCTACACCTTC.

The chain carries TRBV11-2 and TRBJ2-7, with 7 nucleotides matching TRBD1. Germline loops: CDR1 SGHAT, CDR2 FQNNGV. V dropped 4 bases and J dropped 0; count of bases not matched to a gene: 6. There are 15 residues in the CDR3. The CDR3 sequence is CASSWRTGLSYEQYF. The CDR3 coding sequence is TGTGCCAGCAGCTGGCGGACAGGCCTCTCCTACGAGCAGTACTTC. Full variable domain (rest looked up from reference TRBV11-2 and TRBJ2-7): EAGVAQSPRYKIIEKRQSVAFWCNPISGHATLYWYQQILGQGPKLLIQFQNNGVVDDSQLPKDRFSAERLKGVDSTLKIQPAKLEDSAVYLCASSWRTGLSYEQYFGPGTRLTVT.

The chain links TRBV30 to TRBJ2-5; D is unclear. The CDR3 loop spans 14 amino acids. Germline V gene data show CDR1 as GTSNPN and CDR2 as SVGIG (reference sequence). With 3 bases removed from V and 0 bases from J, the gap between germline ends came to 11 bases. The CDR3 sequence: CAWSVTLYQETQYF. The CDR3 DNA is TGTGCCTGGAGCGTAACCCTGTACCAAGAGACCCAGTACTTC.

V is TRBV5-1 and J is TRBJ2-5, with a tentative D call TRBD1 (6 bases). Trimming removed 1 base from V and 0 bases from J, with 7 bases in between. This CDR3 contains 14 residues. Germline V gives CDR1 SGHRS, CDR2 YFSETQ. CDR3 region: CASSLRTDQETQYF. The CDR3 coding sequence is TGCGCCAGCAGCTTGCGGACAGACCAAGAGACCCAGTACTTC.

The chain employs TRBV6-6 and TRBJ2-3, with D perhaps matching TRBD1 (6 bases). The CDR3 is 15 residues long. V lost 4 bases and J lost 1, with 12 bases in between. Germline V gene sequence: CDR1 MNHNY, CDR2 SVGAGI (reference sequence). CDR3: CASSWGQGGTDTQYF. CDR3 nucleotides: TGTGCCAGCAGTTGGGGGCAGGGAGGCACAGATACGCAGTATTTT.

This clone occurred once. The chain has TRBV6-5 and TRBJ2-7, with 12 nucleotides matching TRBD2. CDR3 size: 15 residues. V lost 5 bases to trimming and J lost 7 bases; unmatched junction nucleotides: 9. CDR1 is MNHEY and CDR2 is SVGAGI in the germline V gene. The CDR3 bases are TGTGCCAGCAGTCCGACTAGCGGGAGAAGCGGTGAGCAGTACTTC. It codes for CASSPTSGRSGEQYF.

The genes are TRBV2 and TRBJ1-5; D gene uncertain. Trimming stripped 3 bases from V and 1 base from J, with 4 bases between. CDR3 length equals 13 residues. Germline V CDR1 and CDR2: SNHLY, FYNNEI. This CDR3 is CASSEESNQPQHF. The CDR3 region has the DNA TGTGCCAGCAGTGAGGAGAGCAATCAGCCCCAGCATTTT.

For this clone: The sample contains more than one DNA sequence encoding this CDR3. The chain joins TRBV15 to TRBJ2-7; D is unresolved. The CDR3 has 12 residues. Trimming removed 0 bases from V and 1 base from J, with 1 base in between. Germline CDR1 is LNHNV and CDR2 is YYDKDF (reference sequence). The CDR3 bases are TGTGCCACCAGCAGAGATTCCTACGAGCAGTACTTC. It specifies CATSRDSYEQYF.

The chain uses TRBV28 and TRBJ1-5; the D is unclear. Trimming pared 1 base from V and 5 bases from J, leaving 3 bases between. From germline, CDR1 is MDHEN and CDR2 SYDVKM. This CDR3 is built from 12 residues. The CDR3 reads CASSLSYQPQHF. As DNA, the CDR3 is TGTGCCAGCAGTTTATCTTATCAGCCCCAGCATTTT.

The chain combines TRBV5-6 with TRBJ1-3; 8 bases match TRBD1. This CDR3 has 14 amino acids. CDR1 is SGHDT and CDR2 is YYEEEE in the germline V gene. V trimming: 4 bases; J trimming: 3 bases; junction bases outside the gene matches: 3. The CDR3 coding sequence is TGTGCCAGCAGCAAGGACAGGGTTGGAAACACCATATATTTT. Translated, it gives CASSKDRVGNTIYF.

The chain recombines TRBV7-9 with TRBJ1-1, with 9 bases that match TRBD1. V shed 5 bases and J 4 bases; nucleotides not matched to a gene: 14. The CDR3 is made up of 17 amino acids. Germline V CDR1 and CDR2: SEHNR, FQNEAQ (reference sequence). The CDR3 DNA follows: TGTGCCAGCAGCATCCGGGACAGGGTTAGGGAAAGCACTGAAGCTTTCTTT. This encodes CASSIRDRVRESTEAFF.

The V gene is TRBV7-2, the J gene TRBJ1-2, with D tentatively TRBD1 (6 bases). In germline, CDR1 is SGHTA, CDR2 FQGNSA. Trimming pared 5 bases from V and 1 base from J, leaving 11 bases between. The CDR3 consists of 14 residues. The DNA for the CDR3 is TGTGCCAGCAGCGCCGGACAGTATAACTATGGCTACACCTTC. Protein product: CASSAGQYNYGYTF.

The chain employs TRBV30 and TRBJ1-4, with D hard to call. Trimming took 1 base from V and 5 from J, leaving 14 bases between them. Germline CDR1 and CDR2: GTSNPN and SVGIG (reference sequence). This CDR3 is 15 amino acids long. The CDR3 is CAWSGTYLSNEKLFF. The CDR3 region has the DNA TGTGCCTGGAGTGGGACCTACCTATCGAATGAAAAACTGTTTTTT.

This chain joins TRBV10-3 and TRBJ1-1; D is undetermined. This CDR3 spans 16 amino acids. From germline, CDR1 is ENHRY and CDR2 SYGVKD. V lost 6 bases, J lost 1 base, and 18 bases lay in between. The CDR3 DNA follows: TGTGCCATCAGACGGGCCCCTTCCCCAGCGAACACTGAAGCTTTCTTT. Translated, it gives CAIRRAPSPANTEAFF.

The chain employs TRBV4-3 and TRBJ1-5; possibly TRBD1 for D (6 bases). The CDR3 has 15 amino acids. From germline, CDR1 is LGHNA and CDR2 YSLEER. V lost 3 bases and J 2 bases, leaving 11 bases between the germline ends. This CDR3 is CASSQYREGNQPQHF. CDR3 in DNA: TGCGCCAGCAGCCAGTACAGGGAGGGCAATCAGCCCCAGCATTTT.

This clone has more than one count but fewer than ten. This chain joins TRBV29-1 and TRBJ1-1; D ambiguous. The CDR3 runs to 11 residues. V was pared by 5 bases and J by 7 bases, with 11 bases between. Germline-derived CDR1 and CDR2 are SQVTM and ANQGSEA. CDR3 in amino acids: CSVIGRIEAFF. The CDR3 coding sequence is TGCAGCGTTATTGGACGGATTGAAGCTTTCTTT.

The gene calls are TRBV5-4 and TRBJ2-6; no definite D call. Germline-derived CDR1 and CDR2 are SGHNT and YYREEE (reference sequence). V lost 4 bases and J 3 bases, leaving 11 bases between the germline ends. The CDR3 length is 15 residues. The DNA of the CDR3 is TGTGCCAGCAGCCCCGAGACTGGTGGGGCCAACGTCCTGACTTTC. Translating it yields CASSPETGGANVLTF.

In the case of this clone: An end of the junction does not agree with germline; a read error may underlie this. The rearrangement joins TRBV4-2 to TRBJ1-2; a possible D gene is TRBD1 (5 bases). CDR1 is LGHNA and CDR2 is YNFKEQ in the germline V gene. The CDR3 contains 13 residues. The DNA for the CDR3 is TGTGCCAGCAGCCAAGATCTGGGAGGGACTCATCTTTGG. Amino acid sequence: CASSQDLGGTHLW.

The gene calls are TRBV7-2 and TRBJ2-2, with TRBD2 matching over 7 bases. CDR3 length: 15 residues. CDR1 is SGHTA and CDR2 is FQGNSA in the germline V gene. With V trimmed by 5 bases and J by 6 bases, 9 bases remained unmatched. The CDR3 spells CASSAAGDVAGELFF. The CDR3 DNA reads TGTGCCAGCAGCGCCGCGGGAGACGTCGCCGGGGAGCTGTTTTTT. The full variable domain, completed using reference TRBV7-2 and TRBJ2-2, is GAGVSQSPSNKVTEKGKDVELRCDPISGHTALYWYRQSLGQGLEFLIYFQGNSAPDKSGLPSDRFSAERTGGSVSTLTIQRTQQEDSAVYLCASSAAGDVAGELFFGEGSRLTVL.

This sequence joins TRBV28 and TRBJ2-7; TRBD1 matches at 8 bases. The CDR3 extends over 16 amino acids. CDR1 is MDHEN and CDR2 is SYDVKM in the germline V gene. Trimming took 8 bases from V and 3 from J; bases not matched to a gene: 15. DNA for the CDR3: TGTGCCAGCGAAGACAACAGGGGGACGATCGACTACGAGCAGTACTTC. As protein: CASEDNRGTIDYEQYF.

V is TRBV6-1 and J is TRBJ2-7; 8 nucleotides line up with TRBD1. J lost 5 bases, V lost 6 bases, and 12 bases had no gene match. CDR1 and CDR2 (germline): MNHNS, SASEGT. The CDR3 contains 15 residues. Written as DNA, the CDR3 is TGTGCCAGCAGGGGCTTTACAGGGGGTATGGACGAGCAGTACTTC. Protein: CASRGFTGGMDEQYF.

This sequence joins TRBV2 and TRBJ2-3, with D hard to call. Deletions cut 4 bases from V and 2 bases from J, with 7 bases between. Germline CDR1 SNHLY, CDR2 FYNNEI. The CDR3 runs to 13 residues. The CDR3 region is CASSGGSTDTQYF. In nucleotides, the CDR3 is TGTGCCAGCAGTGGGGGTTCCACAGATACGCAGTATTTT.

This chain uses TRBV9 with TRBJ2-3; 8 bases are a match to TRBD1. With V trimmed by 0 bases and J by 6 bases, 12 bases remained unmatched. Germline-derived CDR1 and CDR2 are SGDLS and YYNGEE. The CDR3 covers 17 residues. CDR3 residues: CASSVAPGQGAGDTQYF. DNA of the CDR3: TGTGCCAGCAGCGTAGCCCCGGGGCAGGGGGCCGGGGATACGCAGTATTTT.